The 31 T cell receptor beta chains listed next were all sequenced from one sample in a study of human T cells and chemical hapten exposure (dated by TCRdb to the early 2020s). The sample's time point label is to be understood as: patch test 1, 2 weeks after DPC sensitization. In the paper's terms, the treatment or condition label means: therapeutic diphenylcyclopropenone sensitization with weekly scalp DPC. The protocol used for the library was RACE. The sample was run on a NextSeq 500. TCRdb cleaned the public reads at Q25 with fastp, built clones with MiXCR and kept in-frame beta chains. For every CDR3 protein sequence, its rows merge into one entry that carries the most common genes and DNA. Across this sample there are 70,000 to 75,000 distinct CDR3 sequences, with approximately 35% seen only once. Jointly, the top ten make up over 7.5% of the sample. Here the sequenced sample was whole blood, taken in connection with sensitization to the hapten diphenylcyclopropenone (DPC). The receptors were gathered from a man between 35 and 55 years old with alopecia areata. Some clones in this sample may be carry-over from other donors' samples.

The chain employs TRBV20-1 and TRBJ1-1, with TRBD1 matching 9 bases. Germline V lookup: CDR1 DFQATT, CDR2 SNEGSKA (reference sequence). CDR3 length equals 14 residues. J gave up 6 bases and V 4 bases, and 9 bases lay outside the gene matches. CDR3 in amino acids: CSAKSGTGFPEAFF. CDR3 coding DNA: TGCAGTGCTAAATCCGGGACAGGGTTCCCTGAAGCTTTCTTT.

The chain joins TRBV11-1 to TRBJ2-3; D not resolved. The length of the CDR3 is 17 residues. From germline, CDR1 is SGHAT and CDR2 FQDESV (reference sequence). V was trimmed by 2 bases and J by 0 bases, leaving 15 bases between them. CDR3 DNA: TGTGCCAGCAGCTTAAGTGGGATTAGCAAAAGCACAGATACGCAGTATTTT. Residues: CASSLSGISKSTDTQYF.

The gene calls are TRBV27 and TRBJ2-7; D might be TRBD2 (5 bases). The V gene lost 3 bases and the J gene lost 4 bases, with 16 bases spanning the gap. The CDR3 is 15 residues long. From germline, CDR1 is MNHEY and CDR2 SMNVEV (reference sequence). The CDR3 sequence is CASSFGPPPGYEQYF. The CDR3 DNA follows: TGTGCCAGCAGTTTCGGCCCCCCCCCGGGATACGAGCAGTACTTC.

This sequence joins TRBV6-1 and TRBJ2-2; 11 positions match TRBD2. CDR3 length equals 16 residues. Germline V CDR1 and CDR2: MNHNS, SASEGT. V shed 6 bases and J 10 bases; nucleotides not matched to a gene: 13. CDR3 amino acids: CASRDGTSGSPLELFF. In nucleotides, the CDR3 is TGTGCCAGCAGGGACGGGACTAGCGGTTCACCGTTGGAGCTGTTTTTT.

There are a few counts of this clonotype. V gene TRBV5-1 combines with J gene TRBJ2-3; D remains unclear. This CDR3 is 16 amino acids long. V was clipped by 0 bases and J by 0 bases, with 11 bases between them. Germline assignment: CDR1 SGHRS and CDR2 YFSETQ. The CDR3 DNA reads as TGCGCCAGCAGCTTGGCCCCGGCTAGGAGCACAGATACGCAGTATTTT. This encodes CASSLAPARSTDTQYF.

The gene calls are TRBV3-1 and TRBJ1-1; D is uncertain. Germline CDR1 is LGHDT and CDR2 is YNNKEL (reference sequence). The CDR3 has 14 residues. Deletions cut 0 bases from V and 6 bases from J, with 11 bases between. CDR3 bases: TGTGCCAGCAGCCAAGACGGGATCAGCCCTGAAGCTTTCTTT. Translation gives CASSQDGISPEAFF.

This clonotype was observed at least ten times. V and J are TRBV20-1 and TRBJ1-1, with D possibly matching TRBD1 (5 bases). Trimming stripped 6 bases from V and 3 bases from J, with 11 bases between. Germline CDR1 reads DFQATT; CDR2 reads SNEGSKA (reference sequence). This CDR3 is 12 amino acids long. DNA of the CDR3: TGCAGTGCCCCCACGGGGGACACTGAAGCTTTCTTT. This sequence encodes CSAPTGDTEAFF.

This clonotype was detected only a few times. CDR3 nucleotide sequence: TGCAGCGTGTACAGGGGGGGAATCACAGATACGCAGTATTTT. Its translation: CSVYRGGITDTQYF. This chain joins TRBV29-1 and TRBJ2-3, with D possibly being TRBD1 (8 bases). Germline values: CDR1 SQVTM, CDR2 ANQGSEA. CDR3 size: 14 residues. Trimming pared 6 bases from V and 2 bases from J, leaving 15 bases between.

The chain combines TRBV6-6 with TRBJ1-5; perhaps TRBD1 as D (5 bases). Trimming stripped 7 bases from V and 8 bases from J, with 18 bases between. Germline assignment: CDR1 MNHNY and CDR2 SVGAGI (reference sequence). CDR3 length: 14 residues. This CDR3 reads CASKVRDPSKPQHF. DNA of the CDR3: TGTGCCAGCAAAGTCAGGGACCCTTCGAAGCCCCAGCATTTT.

The rearrangement links TRBV28 to TRBJ2-5; 7 bases map to TRBD1. CDR1 is MDHEN, CDR2 SYDVKM, per germline. The CDR3 has 15 amino acids. The ends lost 3 bases at V and 1 base at J; junction bases unmatched: 5. The CDR3 region has the DNA TGTGCCAGCAGTTTTTTGGACAGGACCCAAGAGACCCAGTACTTC. It translates to CASSFLDRTQETQYF.

The CDR3 spells CASSLAEVRGQPQHF. Here the CDR3 DNA reads TGTGCCAGCAGCTTAGCGGAAGTCAGGGGTCAGCCCCAGCATTTT. The chain carries TRBV7-6 and TRBJ1-5; weak D call: TRBD1 (6 bases). Germline lookup yields CDR1 SGHVS and CDR2 FNYEAQ. This CDR3 spans 15 amino acids. Deletions cut 0 bases from V and 6 bases from J, with 12 bases between. The full variable domain, with the rest looked up from reference TRBV7-6 and TRBJ1-5, is GAGVSQSPRYKVTKRGQDVALRCDPISGHVSLYWYRQALGQGPEFLTYFNYEAQQDKSGLPNDRFSAERPEGSISTLTIQRTEQRDSAMYRCASSLAEVRGQPQHFGDGTRLSIL.

Regarding this clonotype: This may be a read error, as it is one base from a much larger clone. The genes are TRBV28 and TRBJ2-3; D may match TRBD1 or TRBD2 (5 bases each). The CDR3 is made up of 15 amino acids. The V end lost 2 bases, the J end lost 1 base, and 10 bases lay between the germline ends. The germline CDR1 and CDR2 sequences are MDHEN and SYDVKM. The CDR3 DNA reads as TGTGCCAGCAGTTTAGGGGGAGCGGGCACAGATACGCAGTATTTT. Translation: CASSLGGAGTDTQYF.

The rearrangement joins TRBV4-1 to TRBJ1-4; D is ambiguous. This CDR3 has 17 amino acids. Trimming removed 1 base from V and 7 bases from J, with 19 bases in between. Germline loops: CDR1 MGHRA, CDR2 YSYEKL. This chain's CDR3 is CASSQAYKEYSSEKLFF. CDR3 DNA: TGCGCCAGCAGCCAAGCATATAAAGAGTACAGTAGTGAAAAACTGTTTTTT.

J is TRBJ1-1 and V is TRBV6-5; 9 bases map to TRBD1. After removal of 11 bases from V and 4 bases from J, the junction contained 8 bases not matched to a gene. From germline, CDR1 is MNHEY and CDR2 SVGAGI. The CDR3 is made up of 13 amino acids. The CDR3 region is CAVGTGQATEAFF. Written as DNA, the CDR3 is TGTGCCGTTGGGACAGGGCAGGCCACTGAAGCTTTCTTT.

CDR3 sequence (DNA): TGTGCCAGCAGCCAAGTTGACAAAACCTACGAGCAGTACTTC. It yields the protein CASSQVDKTYEQYF. The chain has TRBV14 and TRBJ2-7; unclear D gene. Germline CDR1 is SGHDN and CDR2 is FVKESK. CDR3 size: 14 residues. Between the trimmed V and J ends, which lost 1 base and 2 bases, there was a span of 9 bases.

This clonotype was counted only a few times. V is TRBV20-1 and J is TRBJ2-3; D uncertain. The CDR3 covers 13 residues. Germline V gives CDR1 DFQATT, CDR2 SNEGSKA (reference sequence). Trimming took off 3 bases at V and 2 bases at J, with 9 bases between the two ends. This chain's CDR3 is CSASRRNTDTQYF. The CDR3 coding sequence is TGCAGTGCTAGCAGGCGGAACACAGATACGCAGTATTTT.

This clonotype was picked up a small number of times. The chain combines TRBV9 with TRBJ2-5, with TRBD1 as a possible D gene (5 bases). The CDR3 length is 15 residues. Trimming removed 0 bases from V and 5 bases from J, with 14 bases in between. Germline V lookup: CDR1 SGDLS, CDR2 YYNGEE. The CDR3 nucleotides are TGTGCCAGCAGCGTAGCTATGGGGCTATGGGAGACCCAGTACTTC. Translated, it gives CASSVAMGLWETQYF.

V gene TRBV25-1 combines with J gene TRBJ2-5; 7 bases map to TRBD2. CDR3 length: 14 amino acids. V shed 2 bases, J shed 3 bases, and the junction held 3 bases outside the gene matches. Germline V gene sequence: CDR1 MGHDK, CDR2 SYGVNS. The CDR3 nucleotides are TGTGCCAGCAGTGAACCTGGGACTAAAGAGACCCAGTACTTC. Translating it yields CASSEPGTKETQYF.

The rearrangement joins TRBV27 to TRBJ2-1; TRBD2 agrees at 10 bases. The CDR3 sequence is 15 residues long. The germline gives CDR1 MNHEY, CDR2 SMNVEV (reference sequence). V lost 7 bases and J lost 4; bases outside the gene matches: 7. This CDR3 reads CASNPSSGSYNEQFF. In DNA, the CDR3 is TGTGCCAGCAACCCATCTAGCGGGAGTTACAATGAGCAGTTCTTC.

The chain has TRBV2 and TRBJ2-2, with D perhaps being TRBD1 or TRBD2 (5 bases each). The CDR3 has 13 residues. Germline V gene data show CDR1 as SNHLY and CDR2 as FYNNEI. Between the trimmed V and J ends, which lost 6 bases and 12 bases, there was a span of 17 bases. The CDR3 spells CASRALGEIKLFF. DNA for the CDR3: TGTGCCAGCAGAGCGTTAGGGGAGATCAAGCTGTTTTTT.

Comments on this clonotype: An end of the junction does not agree with germline; a read error may underlie this. CDR3 DNA sequence: TGTGCCAGCAGCAGCGGAAACACCGTATATTTT. Its translation: CASSSGNTVYF. V is TRBV12-3 or TRBV12-4 and J is TRBJ1-3; D is ambiguous. The CDR3 sequence is 11 residues long.

The V gene is TRBV28, the J gene TRBJ2-3; maybe TRBD2 (6 bases). V was shortened by 8 bases and J by 2 bases, with 14 bases between the two germline ends. The CDR3 runs to 14 residues. CDR1 is MDHEN and CDR2 is SYDVKM in the germline V gene. CDR3 region: CASGGTLPTDTQYF. In DNA, the CDR3 is TGTGCCAGCGGGGGGACTCTTCCCACAGATACGCAGTATTTT.

The chain joins TRBV5-1 to TRBJ1-1; D is undetermined. V shed 3 bases and J shed 4 bases, with 7 bases lying between them. Germline V gene sequence: CDR1 SGHRS, CDR2 YFSETQ. The CDR3 has 12 residues. In nucleotides, the CDR3 is TGCGCCAGCAGCTCTCGGGGCACTGAAGCTTTCTTT. It specifies CASSSRGTEAFF.

This clonotype was picked up a small number of times. V gene TRBV7-2 combines with J gene TRBJ2-7, with unresolved D. Trimming left V 1 base short and J 3 bases short, with 10 bases between. CDR1 is SGHTA and CDR2 is FQGNSA in the germline V gene. The CDR3 consists of 14 residues. The CDR3 DNA reads as TGTGCCAGCAGCTTAGGACAACCGGTCTACGAGCAGTACTTC. It yields the protein CASSLGQPVYEQYF.

V is TRBV7-9 and J is TRBJ2-7; the match to TRBD1 covers 9 bases. With 8 bases clipped from V and 2 bases from J, the junction kept 10 bases outside the gene matches. The CDR3 contains 15 residues. Germline loops: CDR1 SEHNR, CDR2 FQNEAQ (reference sequence). As DNA, the CDR3 is TGTGCCAGCGCCCCGTGGGGGACAGGGACCTACGAGCAGTACTTC. This sequence encodes CASAPWGTGTYEQYF. The full variable domain, with the rest looked up from reference TRBV7-9 and TRBJ2-7, is DTGVSQNPRHKITKRGQNVTFRCDPISEHNRLYWYRQTLGQGPEFLTYFQNEAQLEKSRLLSDRFSAERPKGSFSTLEIQRTEQGDSAMYLCASAPWGTGTYEQYFGPGTRLTVT.

V usage is TRBV20-1 and J usage is TRBJ2-2; the D gene is possibly TRBD2 (6 bases). The CDR3 loop spans 13 amino acids. Germline CDR1 is DFQATT and CDR2 is SNEGSKA (reference sequence). The V end lost 5 bases, the J end lost 6 bases, and 13 bases lay between the germline ends. CDR3 region: CSAGDSWSGELFF. As DNA, the CDR3 is TGCAGTGCTGGGGACTCCTGGTCCGGGGAGCTGTTTTTT.

This clonotype was seen once. The rearrangement links TRBV6-2 or TRBV6-3 to TRBJ2-3; tentatively, D is TRBD1 or TRBD2 (5 bases each). The V gene's germline CDR1 is MNHEY and CDR2 SVGEGT. The CDR3 contains 15 residues. Trimming took 6 bases from V and 0 from J, leaving 13 bases between them. For the CDR3, the DNA is TGTGCCAGCAGGCCGAGCGAGGGGAGCACAGATACGCAGTATTTT. It encodes CASRPSEGSTDTQYF.

In this sample, this clonotype turned up a few times. The chain uses TRBV20-1 and TRBJ2-7, with D perhaps TRBD1 (6 bases). V was pared by 3 bases and J by 5 bases, with 17 bases between. Looked up from germline, CDR1 is DFQATT and CDR2 is SNEGSKA (reference sequence). This CDR3 is 14 amino acids long. For the CDR3, the DNA is TGCAGTGCTAGGGGACCGGGACAAGGCCACGAGCAGTACTTC. It codes for CSARGPGQGHEQYF.

This sequence joins TRBV7-2 and TRBJ1-4, with TRBD1 as a possible D gene (6 bases). The germline CDR1 and CDR2 sequences are SGHTA and FQGNSA. The CDR3 has 15 residues. Trimming removed 2 bases at V and 7 bases at J, with 14 bases between. CDR3 DNA: TGTGCCAGCAGCTTACTCAGGGGAATGGGTGAAAAACTGTTTTTT. Its protein is CASSLLRGMGEKLFF.

The chain links TRBV6-5 to TRBJ2-7; D unclear. Germline values: CDR1 MNHEY, CDR2 SVGAGI. Trimming left V 0 bases short and J 7 bases short, with 16 bases between. This CDR3 region has 15 residues. The chain's CDR3 is CASSYSITPGVEQYF. The CDR3 DNA is TGTGCCAGCAGTTACTCGATCACACCGGGCGTGGAGCAGTACTTC.

This clonotype was seen more than once but under ten times. The rearrangement uses TRBV20-1 and TRBJ2-3; TRBD1 might be the D (6 bases). Germline lookup yields CDR1 DFQATT and CDR2 SNEGSKA (reference sequence). V was pared by 5 bases and J by 7 bases, with 19 bases between. The CDR3 extends over 14 amino acids. In DNA form, the CDR3 reads TGCAGTGCTGCAAAACCGACGGACAGCTATACGCAGTATTTT. Translation gives CSAAKPTDSYTQYF.